The TCR beta chain under discussion was sequenced for a study of spatial heterogeneity in lung cancer. The overall study: Raw-read counts averaged over ten per unique TCR and UMI combination.

This clonotype rates as large. The library was built for alpha chains, so this beta chain is an off-target read and its size means little. Described time point: sample taken at primary tumor resection. Unsorted samples of tumor, nontumor lung or frozen PBMC had their whole RNA sequenced. The donors were approximately 65 patients with non-small cell lung cancer that was early-stage and untreated. TCRdb re-called the 5' RACE reads with MiXCR, one entry per CDR3 protein. The data show around 1,000 distinct CDR3 sequences, around 45% seen once. J was trimmed by 9 bases and V by 6 bases; bases with no gene match: 14. Germline CDR1 reads MNHNY; CDR2 reads SVGAGI (reference sequence). The CDR3 extends over 14 amino acids.

This clonotype was obtained from a male donor with early-stage non-small cell lung cancer. Material: PBMCs, obtained at surgery. The rearrangement links TRBV6-6 to TRBJ2-7; TRBD1 agrees at 7 bases. CDR3 in DNA: TGTGCCAGCAGCCTCGGACCAGACAGGGACAGGCAGTACTTC. It codes for CASSLGPDRDRQYF.